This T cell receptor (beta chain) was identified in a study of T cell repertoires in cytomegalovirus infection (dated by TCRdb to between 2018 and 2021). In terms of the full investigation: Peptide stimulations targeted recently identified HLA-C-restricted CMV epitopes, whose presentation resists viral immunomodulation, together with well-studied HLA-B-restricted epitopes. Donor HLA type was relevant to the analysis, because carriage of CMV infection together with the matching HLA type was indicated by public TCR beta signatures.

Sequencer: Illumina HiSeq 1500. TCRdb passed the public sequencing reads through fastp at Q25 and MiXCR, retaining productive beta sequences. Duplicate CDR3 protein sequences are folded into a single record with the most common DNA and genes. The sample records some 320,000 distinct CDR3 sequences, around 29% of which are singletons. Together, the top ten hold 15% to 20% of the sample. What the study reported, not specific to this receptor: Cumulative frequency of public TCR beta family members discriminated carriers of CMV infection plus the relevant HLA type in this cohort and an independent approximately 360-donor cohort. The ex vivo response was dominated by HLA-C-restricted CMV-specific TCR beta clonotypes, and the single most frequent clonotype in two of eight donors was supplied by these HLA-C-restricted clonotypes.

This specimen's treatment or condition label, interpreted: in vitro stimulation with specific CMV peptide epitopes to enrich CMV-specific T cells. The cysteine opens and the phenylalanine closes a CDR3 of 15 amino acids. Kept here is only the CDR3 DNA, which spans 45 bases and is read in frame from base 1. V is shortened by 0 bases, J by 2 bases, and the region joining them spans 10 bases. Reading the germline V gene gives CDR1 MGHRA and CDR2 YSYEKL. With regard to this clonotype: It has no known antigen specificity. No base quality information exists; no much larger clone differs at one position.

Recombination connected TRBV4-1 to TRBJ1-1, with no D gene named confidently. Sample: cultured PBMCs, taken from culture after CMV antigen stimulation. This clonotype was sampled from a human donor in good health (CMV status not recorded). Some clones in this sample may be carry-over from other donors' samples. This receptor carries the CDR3 CASSQDLRPNTEAFF. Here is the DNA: TGCGCCAGCAGCCAAGATCTTCGACCCAACACTGAAGCTTTCTTT.